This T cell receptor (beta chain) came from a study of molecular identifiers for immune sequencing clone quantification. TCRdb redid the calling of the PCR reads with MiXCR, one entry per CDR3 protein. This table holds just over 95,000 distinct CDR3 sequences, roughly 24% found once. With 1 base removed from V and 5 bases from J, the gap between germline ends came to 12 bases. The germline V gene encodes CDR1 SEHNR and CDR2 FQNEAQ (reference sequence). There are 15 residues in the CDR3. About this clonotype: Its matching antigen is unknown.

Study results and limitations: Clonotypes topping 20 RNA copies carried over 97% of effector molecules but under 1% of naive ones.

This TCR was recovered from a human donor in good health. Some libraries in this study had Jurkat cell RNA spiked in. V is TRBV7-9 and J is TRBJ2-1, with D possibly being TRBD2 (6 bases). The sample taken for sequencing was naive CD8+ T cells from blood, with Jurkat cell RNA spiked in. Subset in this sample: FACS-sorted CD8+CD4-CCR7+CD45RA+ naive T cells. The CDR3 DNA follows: TGTGCCAGCAGCTTAGGGACTAAGCAACACAATGAGCAGTTCTTC. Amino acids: CASSLGTKQHNEQFF.